This record concerns one TCR beta chain sequence. Antigen: not known. The sample originates from a study of CD8 T cell repertoires and HIV-1 epitope variants. Study-wide findings and caveats: The assay identified only TCR beta chains of antigen-proliferating T cells.

Germline CDR1 and CDR2: MNHNS and SASEGT. The length of the CDR3 is 15 residues. After removal of 5 bases from V and 3 bases from J, the junction contained 10 bases not matched to a gene. TCRdb's copy holds only in-frame clones and misses some; the assay was immunoSEQ multiplex PCR. The table lists some 3,000 clones, just under 70% of them singletons. This TCR was recovered from a male donor with HIV. Sequenced input: cultured CD8+ T cells derived from PBMCs. The rearrangement links TRBV6-1 to TRBJ2-7, with TRBD1 matching 7 bases. This CDR3 is CASSLQTGRNYEQYF. CDR3 DNA sequence: TGTGCCAGCAGTTTACAGACAGGGCGCAACTACGAGCAGTACTTC.